Each of the 6 T cell receptor beta chains below was sequenced from the same sample in a study of cytomegalovirus exposure and HLA in healthy donors (dated by TCRdb to the late 2010s). Library preparation was by the immunoSEQ multiplex PCR assay. The multiplex PCR relied on a mix of 60 forward primers for TCR Vbeta segments and 13 reverse primers for TCR Jbeta segments. Here the immuneACCESS table is served through TCRdb, limited to in-frame sequences with V and J called. Missing clones are a known gap in these copies; in checked studies unresolved V genes cover under half, and the rest lacks a known reason. A total of around 100,000 clones appear in this sample, roughly 78% of them only once. 6% to 9.5% of the sample is in the top ten clones. The sequenced material came from PBMCs. Receptors originate from a man aged 30 to 39 in good health and CMV-seronegative.

The rearrangement joins TRBV2 to TRBJ2-2; 14 bases match TRBD2. The CDR3 is made up of 17 amino acids. The V and J ends lost 6 bases and 1 base, in that order; junction bases with no gene match: 4. Germline CDR1 SNHLY, CDR2 FYNNEI. CDR3 nucleotides: TGTGCCAGCAGCGGACTAGCGGGGGGAATGAACACCGGGGAGCTGTTTTTT. Translating gives CASSGLAGGMNTGELFF.

The sample holds a few counts of this clone. The V call is TRBV5-5, the J call TRBJ2-1, with 7 bases that match TRBD1. Germline values: CDR1 SGHKS, CDR2 YYEKEE (reference sequence). This CDR3 spans 16 amino acids. V shed 5 bases and J 2 bases; nucleotides not matched to a gene: 10. The CDR3 DNA reads TGTGCCAGCAGTTACCATAGGGGGCTGACCTACAATGAGCAGTTCTTC. Translated: CASSYHRGLTYNEQFF.

The genes are TRBV19 and TRBJ1-5; tentatively, D is TRBD1 (6 bases). Trimming removed 4 bases from V and 5 bases from J, with 15 bases in between. The CDR3 totals 15 residues. CDR1 LNHDA and CDR2 SQIVND come from the germline V gene (reference sequence). CDR3 in DNA: TGTGCCAGTAGTACAATACAGGGTGGGGATCAGCCCCAGCATTTT. Protein: CASSTIQGGDQPQHF.

The chain employs TRBV11-2 and TRBJ2-7; perhaps TRBD1 as D (6 bases). The length of the CDR3 is 15 residues. V was cut by 1 base and J by 3 bases, with 13 bases left in between. CDR1 and CDR2 (germline): SGHAT, FQNNGV. CDR3 bases: TGTGCCAGCAGCTTAGTCCCGGACAGAGTCTACGAGCAGTACTTC. Translation: CASSLVPDRVYEQYF.

This clone was counted a few times. V usage is TRBV25-1 and J usage is TRBJ1-2; D is ambiguous. The ends were cut back, 5 bases at V and 1 base at J, with 11 bases in the middle. CDR3 length: 14 residues. The germline V gene encodes CDR1 MGHDK and CDR2 SYGVNS. The CDR3 nucleotides read TGTGCCAGCAGTCCCGGGTGGAGTAACTATGGCTACACCTTC. It codes for CASSPGWSNYGYTF.

This clone has a single count. This chain links TRBV18 with TRBJ2-7; D possibly corresponds to TRBD1 (8 bases). V was pared by 6 bases and J by 5 bases, with 20 bases between. The CDR3 contains 15 residues. Germline CDR1 reads KGHSH; CDR2 reads LQKENI. The CDR3 sequence is CASSLYRGGIDEQYF. CDR3 DNA: TGTGCCAGCTCGCTCTACAGGGGGGGCATCGACGAGCAGTACTTC.